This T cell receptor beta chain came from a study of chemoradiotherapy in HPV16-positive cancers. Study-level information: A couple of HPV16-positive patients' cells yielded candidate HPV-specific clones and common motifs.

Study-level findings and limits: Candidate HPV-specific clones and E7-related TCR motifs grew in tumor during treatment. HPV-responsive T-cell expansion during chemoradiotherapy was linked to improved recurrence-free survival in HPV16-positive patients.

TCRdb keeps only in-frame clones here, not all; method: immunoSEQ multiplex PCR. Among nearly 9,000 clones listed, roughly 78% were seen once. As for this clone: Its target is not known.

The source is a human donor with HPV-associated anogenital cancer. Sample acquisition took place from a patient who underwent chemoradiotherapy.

The CDR3 DNA reads as TGTGCCAGCAGCGCCCGGGACGGAGTAAACGAGCAGTACTTC. Translated: CASSARDGVNEQYF. This chain uses TRBV5-4 with TRBJ2-7, with D perhaps TRBD1 or TRBD2 (5 bases each). Trimming removed 4 bases at V and 5 bases at J, with 16 bases between. Germline V gene lookup returns CDR1 SGHNT and CDR2 YYREEE (reference sequence). There are 14 residues in the CDR3. The variable domain in full, completed from reference TRBV5-4 and TRBJ2-7, reads ETGVTQSPTHLIKTRGQQVTLRCSSQSGHNTVSWYQQALGQGPQFIFQYYREEENGRGNFPPRFSGLQFPNYSSELNVNALELDDSALYLCASSARDGVNEQYFGPGTRLTVT.